Sequencing of this TCR beta chain was carried out in a study of spatial heterogeneity in lung cancer. In TCRdb, the 5' RACE reads were re-called with MiXCR into one record per CDR3 protein. The sample lists under 75,000 distinct CDR3 sequences; roughly 8.9% were seen once. This clonotype was seen ten or more times. The CDR3 has 13 amino acids. Germline CDR1 KGHDR, CDR2 SFDVKD. V dropped 2 bases and J dropped 6 bases, with 7 bases sitting between them. Indicated time point: blood at routine non-recurrence follow-up after resection. The sequencing used PBMCs, collected at follow-up. The chain uses TRBV24-1 and TRBJ1-5; D uncertain. The clonotype comes from a female donor with early-stage non-small cell lung cancer. The CDR3 nucleotides are TGTGCCACCAGTGATTATCCGGGTCAGCCCCAGCATTTT. Residues: CATSDYPGQPQHF.